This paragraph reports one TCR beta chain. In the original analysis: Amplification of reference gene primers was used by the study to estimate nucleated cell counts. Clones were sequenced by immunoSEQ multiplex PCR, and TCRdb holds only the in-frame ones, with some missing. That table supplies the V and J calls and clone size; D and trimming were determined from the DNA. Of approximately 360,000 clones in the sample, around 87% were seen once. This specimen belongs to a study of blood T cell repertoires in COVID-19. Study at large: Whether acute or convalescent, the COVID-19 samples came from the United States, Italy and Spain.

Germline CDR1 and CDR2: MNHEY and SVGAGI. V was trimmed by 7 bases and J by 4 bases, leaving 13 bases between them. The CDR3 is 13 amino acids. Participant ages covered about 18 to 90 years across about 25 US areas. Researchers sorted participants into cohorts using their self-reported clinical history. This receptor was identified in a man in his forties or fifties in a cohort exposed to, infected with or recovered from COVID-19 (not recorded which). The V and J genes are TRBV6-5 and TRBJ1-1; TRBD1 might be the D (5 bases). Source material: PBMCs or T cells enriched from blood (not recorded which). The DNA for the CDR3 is TGTGCCAGCACCCTAGGGGCGCCCACTGAAGCTTTCTTT. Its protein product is CASTLGAPTEAFF.